This TCR beta chain is from a study of cytomegalovirus exposure and HLA in healthy donors. PCR was performed using 60 Vbeta and 13 Jbeta primers. Clones were read by immunoSEQ multiplex PCR, and TCRdb kept only the in-frame ones, dropping some. The sample has around 150,000 clones, about 85% seen once. Notes on the study in general: Most of the TCR beta V segments (in an earlier analysis) were productive either about 87% or about 30% of the time.

Looked up from germline, CDR1 is LNHDA and CDR2 is SQIVND (reference sequence). This CDR3 has 14 residues. Germline trimming cut 7 bases from V and 0 bases from J; bases unmatched to any gene: 4. Remarks on this clone: The antigen remains undetermined.

Material: PBMCs. V and J are TRBV19 and TRBJ2-3; TRBD2 matches 7 bases. The TCR sequence derives from a man younger than 30 in good health and CMV-seronegative. This CDR3 is CASKRGGSTDTQYF. The CDR3 nucleotides are TGTGCCAGTAAGAGGGGAGGGAGCACAGATACGCAGTATTTT.